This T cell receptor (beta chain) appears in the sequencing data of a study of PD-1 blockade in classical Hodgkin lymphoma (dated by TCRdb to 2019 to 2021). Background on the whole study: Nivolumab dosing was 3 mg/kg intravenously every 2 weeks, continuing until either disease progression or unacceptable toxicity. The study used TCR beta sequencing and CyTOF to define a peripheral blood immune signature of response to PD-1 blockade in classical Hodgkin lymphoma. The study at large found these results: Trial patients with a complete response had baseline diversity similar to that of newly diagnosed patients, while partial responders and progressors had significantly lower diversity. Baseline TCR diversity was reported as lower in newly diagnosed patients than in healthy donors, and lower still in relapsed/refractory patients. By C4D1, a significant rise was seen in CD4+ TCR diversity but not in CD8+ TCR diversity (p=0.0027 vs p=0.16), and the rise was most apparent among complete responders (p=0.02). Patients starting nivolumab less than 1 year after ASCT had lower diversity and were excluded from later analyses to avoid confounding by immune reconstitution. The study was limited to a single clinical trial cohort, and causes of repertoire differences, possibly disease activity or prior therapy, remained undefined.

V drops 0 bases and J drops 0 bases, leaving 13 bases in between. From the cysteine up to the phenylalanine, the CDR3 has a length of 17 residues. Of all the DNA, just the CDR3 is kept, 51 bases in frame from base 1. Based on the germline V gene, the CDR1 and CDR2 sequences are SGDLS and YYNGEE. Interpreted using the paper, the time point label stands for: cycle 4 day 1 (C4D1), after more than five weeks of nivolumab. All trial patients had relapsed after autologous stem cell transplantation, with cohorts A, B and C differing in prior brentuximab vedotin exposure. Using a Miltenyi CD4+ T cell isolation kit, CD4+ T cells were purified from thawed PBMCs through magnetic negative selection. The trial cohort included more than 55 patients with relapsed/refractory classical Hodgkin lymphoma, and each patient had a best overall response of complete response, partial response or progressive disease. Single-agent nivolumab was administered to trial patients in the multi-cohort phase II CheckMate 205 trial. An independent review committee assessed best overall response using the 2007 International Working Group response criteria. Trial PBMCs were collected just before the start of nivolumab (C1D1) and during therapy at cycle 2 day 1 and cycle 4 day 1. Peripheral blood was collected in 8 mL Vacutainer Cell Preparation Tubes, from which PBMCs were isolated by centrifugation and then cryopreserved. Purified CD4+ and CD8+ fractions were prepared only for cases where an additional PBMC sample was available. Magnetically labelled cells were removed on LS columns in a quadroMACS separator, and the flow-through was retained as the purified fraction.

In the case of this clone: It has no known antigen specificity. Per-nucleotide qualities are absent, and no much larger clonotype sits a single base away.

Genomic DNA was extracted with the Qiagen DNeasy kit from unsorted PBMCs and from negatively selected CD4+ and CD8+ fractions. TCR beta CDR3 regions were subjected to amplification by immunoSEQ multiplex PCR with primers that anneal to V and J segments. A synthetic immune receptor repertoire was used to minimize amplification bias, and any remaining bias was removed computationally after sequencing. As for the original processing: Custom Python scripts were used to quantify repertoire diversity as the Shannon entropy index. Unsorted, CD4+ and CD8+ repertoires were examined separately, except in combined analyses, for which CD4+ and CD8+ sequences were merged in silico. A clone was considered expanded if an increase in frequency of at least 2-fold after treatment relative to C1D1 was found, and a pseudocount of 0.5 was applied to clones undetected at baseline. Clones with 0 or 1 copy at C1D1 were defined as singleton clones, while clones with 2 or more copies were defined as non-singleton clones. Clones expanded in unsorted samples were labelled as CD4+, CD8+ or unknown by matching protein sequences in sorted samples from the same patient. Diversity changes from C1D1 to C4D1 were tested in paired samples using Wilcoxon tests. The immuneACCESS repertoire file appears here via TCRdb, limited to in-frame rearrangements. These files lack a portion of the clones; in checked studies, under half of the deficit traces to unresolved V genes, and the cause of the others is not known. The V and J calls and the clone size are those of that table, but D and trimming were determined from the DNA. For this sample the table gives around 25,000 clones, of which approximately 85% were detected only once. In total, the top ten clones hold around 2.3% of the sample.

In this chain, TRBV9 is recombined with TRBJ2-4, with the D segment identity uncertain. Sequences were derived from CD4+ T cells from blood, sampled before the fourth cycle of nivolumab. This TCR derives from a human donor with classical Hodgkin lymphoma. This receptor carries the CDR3 CASSVGIEVRAKNIQYF. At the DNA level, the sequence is TGTGCCAGCAGCGTAGGAATAGAGGTCCGAGCCAAAAACATTCAGTACTTC.